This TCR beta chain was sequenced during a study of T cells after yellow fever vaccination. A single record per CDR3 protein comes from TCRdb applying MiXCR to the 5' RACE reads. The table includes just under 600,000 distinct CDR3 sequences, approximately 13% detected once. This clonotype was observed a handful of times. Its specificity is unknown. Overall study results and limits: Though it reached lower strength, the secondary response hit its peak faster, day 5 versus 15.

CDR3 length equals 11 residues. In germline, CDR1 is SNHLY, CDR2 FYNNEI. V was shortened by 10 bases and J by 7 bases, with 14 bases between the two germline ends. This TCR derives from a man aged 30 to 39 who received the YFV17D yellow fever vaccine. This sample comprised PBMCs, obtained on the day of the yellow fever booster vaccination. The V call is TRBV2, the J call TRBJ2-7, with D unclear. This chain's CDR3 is CATSPFGEQYF. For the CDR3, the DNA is TGTGCCACTTCCCCTTTCGGGGAGCAGTACTTC.